The clone carrying this T cell receptor (beta chain) has a count of ten or more. The V gene's germline CDR1 is LGHNA and CDR2 YNFKEQ. V was clipped by 0 bases and J by 5 bases, with 11 bases between them. This CDR3 comprises 14 residues. The data are from a study of T-cell reconstitution after alpha-beta-depleted transplantation in children. Preparation of the TCRbeta library used unique molecular identifiers. Using its own MiXCR run on the PCR reads, TCRdb lists one record per CDR3 protein. The sample has hundreds of thousands of distinct CDR3 sequences; about 10% are singletons. The material was PBMCs, obtained before TCRalphabeta/CD19-depleted stem cell transplant. The rearrangement links TRBV4-2 to TRBJ2-7; perhaps D is TRBD1 or TRBD2 (6 bases each). This clonotype was obtained from a child younger than 10 with inherited bone marrow failure, due to receive a stem cell transplant. The CDR3 spells CASSQDGGRNEQYF. CDR3 DNA sequence: TGTGCCAGCAGCCAAGATGGGGGGCGGAACGAGCAGTACTTC.